This TCR beta chain was sequenced for a study of blood T cell repertoires in COVID-19. Study context: The United States, Italy and Spain were the sources of the acute and convalescent COVID-19 samples.

Germline lookup yields CDR1 SQVTM and CDR2 ANQGSEA. The V and J ends lost 2 bases and 4 bases respectively, with 11 bases between them. The CDR3 is made up of 13 amino acids. Original handling: Nucleated cell counts were estimated from reference gene primer amplification. TCRdb's copy holds only in-frame clones and misses some; the assay was immunoSEQ multiplex PCR. That table is the source of V, J and clone size, and D and trimming were worked out from the DNA. The repertoire consists of 45,000 to 65,000 clones, with about 81% occurring once and the leading ten covering 26%. The sequencing sample was made of peripheral blood. The V gene is TRBV29-1, the J gene TRBJ1-2; D ambiguous. The sequence derives from a woman older than 75 with COVID-19, enrolled during active disease. CDR3 sequence (DNA): TGCAGCGTTGAATTCGGGGTCGGCTATGGCTACACCTTC. It is translated as CSVEFGVGYGYTF. Full variable domain (missing parts from reference TRBV29-1 and TRBJ1-2): SAVISQKPSRDICQRGTSLTIQCQVDSQVTMMFWYRQQPGQSLTLIATANQGSEATYESGFVIDKFPISRPNLTFSTLTVSNMSPEDSSIYLCSVEFGVGYGYTFGSGTRLTVV.